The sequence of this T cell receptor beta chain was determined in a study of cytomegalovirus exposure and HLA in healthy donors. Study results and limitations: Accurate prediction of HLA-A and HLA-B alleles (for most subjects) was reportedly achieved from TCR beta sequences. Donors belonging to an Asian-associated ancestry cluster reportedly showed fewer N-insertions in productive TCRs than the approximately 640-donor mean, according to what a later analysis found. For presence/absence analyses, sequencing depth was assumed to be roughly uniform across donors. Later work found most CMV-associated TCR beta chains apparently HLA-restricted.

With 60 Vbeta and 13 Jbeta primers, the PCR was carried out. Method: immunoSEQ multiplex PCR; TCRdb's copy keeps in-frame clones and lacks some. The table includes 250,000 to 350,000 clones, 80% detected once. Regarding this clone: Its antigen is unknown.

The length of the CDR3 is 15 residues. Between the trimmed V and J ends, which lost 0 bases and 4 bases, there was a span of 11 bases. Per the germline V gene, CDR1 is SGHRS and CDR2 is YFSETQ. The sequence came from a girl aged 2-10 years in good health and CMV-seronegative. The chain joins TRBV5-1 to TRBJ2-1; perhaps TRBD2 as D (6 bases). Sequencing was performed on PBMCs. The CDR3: CASSLALAYYNEQFF. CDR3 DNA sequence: TGCGCCAGCAGCTTGGCTCTAGCGTATTACAATGAGCAGTTCTTC.